This T cell receptor (beta chain) stems from a study of lymphopenia after photon versus proton radiotherapy. General study findings and limits: Larger post-nadir TCR diversity loss correlated inversely with survival in deceased patients. Relative stability marked proton patients; photon patients lost diversity and naive cells. After lymphocyte nadir, photon-treated repertoires showed oligoclonal expansion, especially CD8+ Temra.

Sequencing used immunoSEQ multiplex PCR; TCRdb keeps in-frame clones, though not all of them. Seen here are more than 80,000 clones, around 82% observed once, and the top ten hold 1.3% to 1.5%. As regards this clone: The antigen is not known.

The sequence was obtained from a man between 60 and 70 years old with pancreatic cancer. Specimen: peripheral blood, collected from a patient treated with proton-based radiotherapy.

CDR3 coding DNA: TGTGCCAGCAGTTATTTCAGATCTTCCTACGAGCAGTACTTC. This encodes CASSYFRSSYEQYF. The rearrangement links TRBV6-5 to TRBJ2-7; D unresolved. The germline CDR1 and CDR2 sequences are MNHEY and SVGAGI. Trimming took off 3 bases at V and 1 base at J, with 10 bases between the two ends. The CDR3 loop spans 14 amino acids.